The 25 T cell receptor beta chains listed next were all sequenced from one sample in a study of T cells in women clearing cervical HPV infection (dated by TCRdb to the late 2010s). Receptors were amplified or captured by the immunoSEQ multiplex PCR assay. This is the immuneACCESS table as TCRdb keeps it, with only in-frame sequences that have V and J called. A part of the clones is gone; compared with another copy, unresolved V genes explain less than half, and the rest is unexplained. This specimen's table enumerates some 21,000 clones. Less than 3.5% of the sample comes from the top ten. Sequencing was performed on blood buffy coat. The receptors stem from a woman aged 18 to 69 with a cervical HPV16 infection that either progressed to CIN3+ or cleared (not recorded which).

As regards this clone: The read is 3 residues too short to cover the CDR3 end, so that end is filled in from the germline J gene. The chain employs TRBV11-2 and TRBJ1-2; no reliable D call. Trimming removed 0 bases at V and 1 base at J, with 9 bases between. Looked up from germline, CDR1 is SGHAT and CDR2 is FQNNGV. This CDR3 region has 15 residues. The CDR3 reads CASSLDVGNNYGYTF. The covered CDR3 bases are TGTGCCAGCAGCTTAGATGTTGGCAATAACTATGGC.

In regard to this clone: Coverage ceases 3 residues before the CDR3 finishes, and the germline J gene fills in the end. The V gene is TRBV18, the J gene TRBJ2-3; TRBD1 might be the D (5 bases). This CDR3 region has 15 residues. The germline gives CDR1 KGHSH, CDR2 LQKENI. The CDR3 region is CASSPDGQGHQPQYF. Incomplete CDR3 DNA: TGTGCCAGCTCACCTGACGGGCAGGGCCATCAGCCG.

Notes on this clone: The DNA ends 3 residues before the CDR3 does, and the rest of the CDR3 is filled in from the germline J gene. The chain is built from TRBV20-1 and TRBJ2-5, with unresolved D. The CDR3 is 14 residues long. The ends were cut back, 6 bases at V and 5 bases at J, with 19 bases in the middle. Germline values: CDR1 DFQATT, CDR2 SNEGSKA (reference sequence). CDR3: CSAFRIRIGETQYF. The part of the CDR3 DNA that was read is TGCAGTGCCTTCAGAATCAGAATAGGGGAGACC.

The CDR3 sequence: CASSLEGGHTEAFF. The sequenced CDR3 bases are TGTGCCAGCAGCTTAGAGGGGGGGCACACTGAA. The J gene is TRBJ1-1, the V gene TRBV7-9, with D possibly being TRBD1 (6 bases). The sequence runs out 3 residues before the end of the CDR3; the remainder is reconstructed from the germline J gene. Germline-derived CDR1 and CDR2 are SEHNR and FQNEAQ (reference sequence). The V end lost 1 base, the J end lost 3 bases, and 9 bases lay between the germline ends. This CDR3 is 14 amino acids long.

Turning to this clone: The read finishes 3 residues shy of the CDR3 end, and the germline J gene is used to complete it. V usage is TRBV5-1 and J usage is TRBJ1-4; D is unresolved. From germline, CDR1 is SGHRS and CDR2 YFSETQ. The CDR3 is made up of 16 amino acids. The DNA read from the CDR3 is TGCGCCAGCAGCATCTCGGACCCCGGGGAAAATTCACCA. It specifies CASSISDPGENSP. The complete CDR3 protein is CASSISDPGENSPLFF.

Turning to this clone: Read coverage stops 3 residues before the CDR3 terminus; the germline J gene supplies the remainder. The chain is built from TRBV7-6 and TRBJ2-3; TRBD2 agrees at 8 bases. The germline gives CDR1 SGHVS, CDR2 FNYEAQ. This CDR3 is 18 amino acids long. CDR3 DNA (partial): TGTGCCAGCAGCTTAGATCCGGGACTAGTGGGGAACCAAGAGACG. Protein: CASSLDPGLVGNQET. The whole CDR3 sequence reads CASSLDPGLVGNQETQYF.

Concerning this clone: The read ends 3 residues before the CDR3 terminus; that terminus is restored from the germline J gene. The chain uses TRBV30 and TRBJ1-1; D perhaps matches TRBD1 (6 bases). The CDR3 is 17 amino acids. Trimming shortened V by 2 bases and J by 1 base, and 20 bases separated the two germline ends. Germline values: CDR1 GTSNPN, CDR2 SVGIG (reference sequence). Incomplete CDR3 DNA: TGTGCCTGGAGTCTCGACCAGGGGCCAGGGGCGAACACTGAA. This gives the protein CAWSLDQGPGANTE. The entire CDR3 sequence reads CAWSLDQGPGANTEAFF.

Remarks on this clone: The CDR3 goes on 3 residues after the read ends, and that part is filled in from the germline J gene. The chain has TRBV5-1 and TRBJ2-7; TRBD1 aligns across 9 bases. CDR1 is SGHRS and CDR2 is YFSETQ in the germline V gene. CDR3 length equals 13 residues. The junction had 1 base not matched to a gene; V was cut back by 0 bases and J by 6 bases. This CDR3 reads CASSLDRGPEQYF. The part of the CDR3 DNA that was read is TGCGCCAGCAGCTTGGACAGGGGGCCCGAG. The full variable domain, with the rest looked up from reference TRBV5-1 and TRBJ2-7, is KAGVTQTPRYLIKTRGQQVTLSCSPISGHRSVSWYQQTPGQGLQFLFEYFSETQRNKGNFPGRFSGRQFSNSRSEMNVSTLELGDSALYLCASSLDRGPEQYFGPGTRLTVT.

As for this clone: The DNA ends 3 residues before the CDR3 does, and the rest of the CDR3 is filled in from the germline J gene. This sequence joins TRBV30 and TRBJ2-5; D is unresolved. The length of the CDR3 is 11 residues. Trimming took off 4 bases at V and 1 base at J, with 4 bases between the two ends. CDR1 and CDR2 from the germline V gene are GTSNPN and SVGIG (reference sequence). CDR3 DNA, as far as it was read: TGTGCCTGGACTATCCAAGAGACC. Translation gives CAWTIQET. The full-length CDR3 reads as CAWTIQETQYF.

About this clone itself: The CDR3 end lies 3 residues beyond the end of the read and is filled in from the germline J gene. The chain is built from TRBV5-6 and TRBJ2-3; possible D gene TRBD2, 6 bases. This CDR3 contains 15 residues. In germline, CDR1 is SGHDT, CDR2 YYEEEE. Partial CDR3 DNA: TGTGCCAGCAGCTTGGGGAGGGGATACTATCAGCCG. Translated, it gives CASSLGRGYYQP. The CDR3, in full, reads CASSLGRGYYQPQYF. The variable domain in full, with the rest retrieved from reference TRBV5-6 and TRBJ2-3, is DAGVTQSPTHLIKTRGQQVTLRCSPKSGHDTVSWYQQALGQGPQFIFQYYEEEERQRGNFPDRFSGHQFPNYSSELNVNALLLGDSALYLCASSLGRGYYQPQYFGPGTRLTVL.

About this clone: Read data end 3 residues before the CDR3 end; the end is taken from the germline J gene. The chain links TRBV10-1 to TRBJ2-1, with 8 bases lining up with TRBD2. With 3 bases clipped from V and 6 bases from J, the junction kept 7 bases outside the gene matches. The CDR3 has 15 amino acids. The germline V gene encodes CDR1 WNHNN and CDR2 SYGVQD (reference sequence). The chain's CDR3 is CASSDKRGLINEQFF. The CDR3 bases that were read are TGCGCCAGCAGTGATAAGCGGGGGTTGATCAATGAG.

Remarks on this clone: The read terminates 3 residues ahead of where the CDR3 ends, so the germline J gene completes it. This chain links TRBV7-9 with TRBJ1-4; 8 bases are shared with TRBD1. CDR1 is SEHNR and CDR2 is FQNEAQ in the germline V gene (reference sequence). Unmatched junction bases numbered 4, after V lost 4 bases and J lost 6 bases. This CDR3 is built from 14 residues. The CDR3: CASSSDRVDEKLFF. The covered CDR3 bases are TGTGCCAGCAGCTCGGACAGGGTGGATGAAAAA.

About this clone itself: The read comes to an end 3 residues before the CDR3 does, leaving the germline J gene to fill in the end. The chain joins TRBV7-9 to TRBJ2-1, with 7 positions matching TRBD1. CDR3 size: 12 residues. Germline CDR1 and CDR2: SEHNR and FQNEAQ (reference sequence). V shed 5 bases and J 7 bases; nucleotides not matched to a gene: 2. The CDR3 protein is CASSVRGNEQFF. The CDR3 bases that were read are TGTGCCAGCAGCGTCAGGGGGAATGAG.

This CDR3 is CASSYGGQETYTF. Partial CDR3 DNA: TGTGCCAGCAGTTATGGCGGTCAAGAGACC. The V and J genes are TRBV6-2 or TRBV6-3 and TRBJ1-2; D ambiguous. With the read ending 3 residues before the CDR3 end, the germline J gene is used to fill in that end. Germline CDR1 is MNHEY and CDR2 is SVGEGT. CDR3 length: 13 amino acids.

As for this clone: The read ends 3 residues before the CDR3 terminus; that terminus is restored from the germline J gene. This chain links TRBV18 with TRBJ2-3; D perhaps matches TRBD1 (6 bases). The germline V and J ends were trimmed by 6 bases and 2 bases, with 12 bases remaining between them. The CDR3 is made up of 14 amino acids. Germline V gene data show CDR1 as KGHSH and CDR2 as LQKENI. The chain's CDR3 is CASSQGPSTDTQYF. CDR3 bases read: TGTGCCAGCTCCCAGGGGCCATCCACAGATACG.

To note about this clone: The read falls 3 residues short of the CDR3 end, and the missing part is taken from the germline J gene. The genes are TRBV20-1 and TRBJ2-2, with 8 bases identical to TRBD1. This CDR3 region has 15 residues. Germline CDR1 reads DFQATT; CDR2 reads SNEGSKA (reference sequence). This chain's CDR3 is CSARERTGNNSPLFF. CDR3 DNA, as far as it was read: TGCAGTGCTAGAGAAAGGACAGGGAATAATTCACCG.

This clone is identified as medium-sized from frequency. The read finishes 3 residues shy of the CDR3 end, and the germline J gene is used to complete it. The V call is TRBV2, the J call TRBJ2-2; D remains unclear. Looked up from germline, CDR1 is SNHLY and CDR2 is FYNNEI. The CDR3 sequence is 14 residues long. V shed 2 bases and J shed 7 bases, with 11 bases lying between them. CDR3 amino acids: CASSETFVVGELFF. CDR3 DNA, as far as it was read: TGTGCCAGCAGTGAAACTTTTGTGGTCGGGGAG.

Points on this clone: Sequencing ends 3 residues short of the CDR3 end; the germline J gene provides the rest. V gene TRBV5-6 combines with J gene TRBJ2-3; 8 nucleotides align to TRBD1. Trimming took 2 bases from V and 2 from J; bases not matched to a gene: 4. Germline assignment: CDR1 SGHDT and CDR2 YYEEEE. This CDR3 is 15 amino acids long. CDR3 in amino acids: CASSLYRGDTDTQYF. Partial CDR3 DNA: TGTGCCAGCAGCTTATACAGGGGGGACACAGATACG. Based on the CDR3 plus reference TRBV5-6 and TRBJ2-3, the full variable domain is DAGVTQSPTHLIKTRGQQVTLRCSPKSGHDTVSWYQQALGQGPQFIFQYYEEEERQRGNFPDRFSGHQFPNYSSELNVNALLLGDSALYLCASSLYRGDTDTQYFGPGTRLTVL.

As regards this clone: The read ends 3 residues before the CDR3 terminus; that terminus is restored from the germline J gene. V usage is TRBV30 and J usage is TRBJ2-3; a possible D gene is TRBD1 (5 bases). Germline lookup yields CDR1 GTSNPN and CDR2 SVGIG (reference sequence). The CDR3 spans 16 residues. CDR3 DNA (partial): TGTGCCTGGAGTGTACCACTGGTAGGGGCGACTCAGCCG. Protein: CAWSVPLVGATQP. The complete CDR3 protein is CAWSVPLVGATQPQYF.

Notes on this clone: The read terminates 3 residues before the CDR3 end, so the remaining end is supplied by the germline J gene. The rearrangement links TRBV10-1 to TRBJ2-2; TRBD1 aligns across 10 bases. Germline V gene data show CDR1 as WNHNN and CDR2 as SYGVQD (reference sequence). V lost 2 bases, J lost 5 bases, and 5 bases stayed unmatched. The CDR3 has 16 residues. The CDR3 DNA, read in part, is TGCGCCAGCAGTGAGAAACCGGGACAGGGGACCGGGGAG. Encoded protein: CASSEKPGQGTGE. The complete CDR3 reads CASSEKPGQGTGELFF.

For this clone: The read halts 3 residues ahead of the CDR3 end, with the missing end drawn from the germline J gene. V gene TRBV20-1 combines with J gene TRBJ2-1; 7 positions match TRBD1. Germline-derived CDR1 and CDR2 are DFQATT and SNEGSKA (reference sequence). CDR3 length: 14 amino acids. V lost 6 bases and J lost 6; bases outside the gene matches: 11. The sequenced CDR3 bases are TGCAGTGCCGATGGGACAGCCGAATTCAATGAG. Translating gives CSADGTAEFNE. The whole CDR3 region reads CSADGTAEFNEQFF.

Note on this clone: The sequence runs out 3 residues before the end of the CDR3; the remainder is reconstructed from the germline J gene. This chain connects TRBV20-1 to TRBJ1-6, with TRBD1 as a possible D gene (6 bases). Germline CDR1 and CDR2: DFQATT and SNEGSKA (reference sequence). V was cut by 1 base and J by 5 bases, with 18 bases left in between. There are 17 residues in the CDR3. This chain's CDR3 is CSARGTRGGPNNSPLHF. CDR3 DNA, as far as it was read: TGCAGTGCTAGAGGCACCAGGGGTGGCCCGAATAATTCACCC.

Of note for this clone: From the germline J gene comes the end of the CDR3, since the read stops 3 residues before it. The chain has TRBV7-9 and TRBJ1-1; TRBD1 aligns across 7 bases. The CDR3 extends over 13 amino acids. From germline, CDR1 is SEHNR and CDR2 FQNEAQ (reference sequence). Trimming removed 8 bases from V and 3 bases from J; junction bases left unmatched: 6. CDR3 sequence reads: CASSMTGYTEAFF. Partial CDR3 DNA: TGTGCCAGCTCGATGACAGGGTACACTGAA.

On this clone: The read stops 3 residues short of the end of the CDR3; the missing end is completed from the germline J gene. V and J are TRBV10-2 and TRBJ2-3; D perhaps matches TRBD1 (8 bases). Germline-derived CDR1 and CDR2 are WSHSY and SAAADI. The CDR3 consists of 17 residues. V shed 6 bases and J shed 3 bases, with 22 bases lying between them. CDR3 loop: CASRPGQEGRGTDTQYF. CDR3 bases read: TGCGCCAGCAGACCGGGACAGGAAGGGAGGGGGACAGATACG.

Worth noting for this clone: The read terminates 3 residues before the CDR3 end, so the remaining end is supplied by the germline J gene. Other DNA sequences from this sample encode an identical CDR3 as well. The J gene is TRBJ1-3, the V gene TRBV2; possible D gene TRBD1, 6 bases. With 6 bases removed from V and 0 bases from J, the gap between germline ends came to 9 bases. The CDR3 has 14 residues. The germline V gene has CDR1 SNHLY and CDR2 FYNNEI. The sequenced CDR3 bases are TGTGCCAGCAGAGCGACAGGCTCTGGAAACACC. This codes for CASRATGSGNT. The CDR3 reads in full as CASRATGSGNTIYF.